This TCR beta chain was observed in a study of PD-1 blockade in classical Hodgkin lymphoma. TCRdb's table, derived via immunoSEQ multiplex PCR, lists solely in-frame clones and lacks some. The sample holds under 30,000 clones, about four fifths seen once. This CDR3 spans 15 amino acids. V lost 6 bases and J 8 bases, leaving 19 bases between the germline ends. CDR1 is KGHSH, CDR2 LQKENI, per germline. Following autologous stem cell transplantation, relapse occurred in every patient, and exposure to brentuximab vedotin varied. The source material was peripheral blood mononuclear cells (PBMCs), sampled before the second cycle of nivolumab. This TCR came from a human donor with classical Hodgkin lymphoma. The rearrangement joins TRBV18 to TRBJ1-4; the D gene is possibly TRBD1 (6 bases). The CDR3: CASSPSTGTSEKLFF. In nucleotides, the CDR3 is TGTGCCAGCTCTCCGTCTACCGGGACATCCGAAAAACTGTTTTTT. Combining the CDR3 with reference TRBV18 and TRBJ1-4 gives the whole variable domain NAGVMQNPRHLVRRRGQEARLRCSPMKGHSHVYWYRQLPEEGLKFMVYLQKENIIDESGMPKERFSAEFPKEGPSILRIQQVVRGDSAAYFCASSPSTGTSEKLFFGSGTQLSVL.